This TCR beta chain was sequenced during a study of siplizumab effects on memory and regulatory T cells. Findings and caveats of the study: Mapping to unstimulated subsets was achieved for only a minor fraction of alloreactive clones. Unstimulated naive T cells seemed to show more diversity than memory cells did, and they also seemed to be among the major contributors to the alloresponse.

In regard to this clone: Its antigen is unidentified.

Assay: immunoSEQ multiplex PCR; the TCRdb copy retains only in-frame clones and omits some. This repertoire shows some 100,000 clones, approximately 94% found once; its top ten account for roughly 0.61%. The CDR3 contains 13 residues. Germline V gene lookup returns CDR1 MNHNS and CDR2 SASEGT. Between the trimmed V and J ends, which lost 10 bases and 4 bases, there was a span of 15 bases. The origin of this receptor is a human donor in good health. Sequencing was done on a sample of Tregs sorted from blood. This sequence joins TRBV6-1 and TRBJ2-3; D remains unclear. DNA for the CDR3: TGTGCCACCAATTTCGTACTCGCAGATACGCAGTATTTT. This sequence encodes CATNFVLADTQYF.